The clone carrying this TCR beta chain occurred many times. The antigen remains unidentified. This specimen comes from a study of T-cell memory formation after mild COVID-19. Employing constant-segment primers, 5'RACE generated TCR alpha and TCR beta cDNA libraries bearing sample barcodes and UMIs. In TCRdb, the 5' RACE reads were re-called with MiXCR into one record per CDR3 protein. Of under 60,000 distinct CDR3 sequences listed, 9.3% are singletons. V shed 1 base and J shed 1 base, with 9 bases lying between them. CDR1 is SGHTA and CDR2 is FQGTGA in the germline V gene. The CDR3 length is 15 residues. Study outcomes and limitations: Clones shrinking from day 15 to 85 showed even CD4/CD8 mixes; later expanders tilted CD4+. CD4+ contracting clones lay mainly in CM and EM, CD8+ ones in EMRA. The study detected some responding clones in pre-infection memory, suggesting cross-reactive memory joined.

The receptor's source is an adult woman who had mild COVID-19 (a few samples of this study predate the infection). Cell type and time point are not known. Sequenced sample: PBMCs or a T cell subset sorted from them (not recorded which). The V and J genes are TRBV7-3 and TRBJ2-3; possibly TRBD1 for D (5 bases). CDR3 DNA: TGTGCCAGCAGCTTAATTGGGGCAGGCACAGATACGCAGTATTTT. Protein sequence: CASSLIGAGTDTQYF.